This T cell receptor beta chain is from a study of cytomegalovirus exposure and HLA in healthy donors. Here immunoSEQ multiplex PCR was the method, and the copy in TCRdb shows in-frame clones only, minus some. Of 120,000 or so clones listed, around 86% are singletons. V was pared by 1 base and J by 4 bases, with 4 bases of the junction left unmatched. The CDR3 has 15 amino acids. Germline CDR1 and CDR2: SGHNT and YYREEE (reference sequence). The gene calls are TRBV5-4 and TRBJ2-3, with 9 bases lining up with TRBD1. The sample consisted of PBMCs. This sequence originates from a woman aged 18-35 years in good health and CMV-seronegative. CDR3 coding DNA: TGTGCCAGCAGCTTGTTTGGGACAGGGTCAGATACGCAGTATTTT. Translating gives CASSLFGTGSDTQYF.